Listed here is a single TCR beta chain. Preparation of the TCRbeta library used unique molecular identifiers. TCRdb independently ran MiXCR on the PCR reads; one entry per CDR3 protein. The sample has about 400,000 distinct CDR3 sequences, roughly 13% seen once. This entry comes from a study of T-cell reconstitution after alpha-beta-depleted transplantation in children. The CDR3 runs 15 residues. Looked up from germline, CDR1 is DFQATT and CDR2 is SNEGSKA (reference sequence). Trimming took off 6 bases at V and 7 bases at J, with 25 bases between the two ends. The chain uses TRBV20-1 and TRBJ2-7; D might be TRBD2 (6 bases). This clonotype was obtained from a human donor who donated a stem cell graft to a child with Fanconi anemia. Source: PBMCs, taken from the stem cell graft. The CDR3 loop is CSALADSSGAGEQYF. CDR3 sequence (DNA): TGCAGTGCCCTCGCGGACTCTTCGGGCGCGGGGGAGCAGTACTTC.